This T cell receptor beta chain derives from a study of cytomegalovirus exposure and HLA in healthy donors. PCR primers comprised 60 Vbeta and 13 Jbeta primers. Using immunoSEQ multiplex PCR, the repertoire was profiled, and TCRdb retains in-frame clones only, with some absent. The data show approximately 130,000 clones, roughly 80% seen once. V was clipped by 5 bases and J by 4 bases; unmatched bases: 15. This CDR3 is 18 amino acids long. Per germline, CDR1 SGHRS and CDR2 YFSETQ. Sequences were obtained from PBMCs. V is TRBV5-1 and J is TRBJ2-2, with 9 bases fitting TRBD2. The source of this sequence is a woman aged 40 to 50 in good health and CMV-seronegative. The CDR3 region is CASRHAGTSFRSTGELFF. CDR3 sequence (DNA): TGCGCCAGCAGACATGCCGGGACTAGCTTTCGAAGCACCGGGGAGCTGTTTTTT.